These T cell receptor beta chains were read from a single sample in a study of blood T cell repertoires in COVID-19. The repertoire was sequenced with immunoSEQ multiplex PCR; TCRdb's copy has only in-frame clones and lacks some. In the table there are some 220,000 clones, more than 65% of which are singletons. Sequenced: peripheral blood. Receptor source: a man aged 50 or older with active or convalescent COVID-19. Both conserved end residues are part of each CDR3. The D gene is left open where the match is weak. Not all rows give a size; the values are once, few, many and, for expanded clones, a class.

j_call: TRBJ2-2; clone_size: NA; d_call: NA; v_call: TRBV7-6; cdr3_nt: TGTGCCAGCAGCTCAGCAGGGGTTGGCACCGGGGAGCTGTTTTTT; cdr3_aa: CASSSAGVGTGELFF
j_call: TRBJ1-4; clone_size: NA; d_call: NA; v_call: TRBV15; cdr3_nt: TGTGCCACCAGCAGAGCCCGAACAGGGTTTAATGAAAAACTGTTTTTT; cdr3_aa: CATSRARTGFNEKLFF
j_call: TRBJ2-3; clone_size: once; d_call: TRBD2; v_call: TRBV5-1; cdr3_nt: TGCGCCAGCAGCTTGCTGGGCTTTGCGTCCGCGGGGGACACAGATACGCAGTATTTT; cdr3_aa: CASSLLGFASAGDTDTQYF
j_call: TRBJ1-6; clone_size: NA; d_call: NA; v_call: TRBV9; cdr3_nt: TGTGCCAGCAGCGTAGCAGGACAGAGCTCCTATAATTCACCCCTCCACTTT; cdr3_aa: CASSVAGQSSYNSPLHF
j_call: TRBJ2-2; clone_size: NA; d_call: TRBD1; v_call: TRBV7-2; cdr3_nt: TGTGCCAGCAGCCCACAGGGGAGCACCGGGGAGCTGTTTTTT; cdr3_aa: CASSPQGSTGELFF
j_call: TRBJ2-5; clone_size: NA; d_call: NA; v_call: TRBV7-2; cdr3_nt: TGTGCCAGCAGCCCAACAGGGCTTTCTAAAGAGACCCAGTACTTC; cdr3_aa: CASSPTGLSKETQYF
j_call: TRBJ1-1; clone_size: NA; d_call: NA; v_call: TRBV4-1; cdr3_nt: TGCGCCAGCAGCCATGCTATTGGCAGCGAGAACACTGAAGCTTTCTTT; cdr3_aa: CASSHAIGSENTEAFF
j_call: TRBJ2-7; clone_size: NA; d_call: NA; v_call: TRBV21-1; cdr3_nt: TGTGCCAGCAGCAAAGACCTGGGAGGCTACGAGCAGTACTTC; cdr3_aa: CASSKDLGGYEQYF
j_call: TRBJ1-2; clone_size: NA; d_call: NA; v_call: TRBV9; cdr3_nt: TGTGCCAGCAGCGCCGGGAAGCCAGGGGCGTATTATGGCTACACCTTC; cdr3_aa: CASSAGKPGAYYGYTF
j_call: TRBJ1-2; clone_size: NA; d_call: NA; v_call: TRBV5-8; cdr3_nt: TGTGCCAGCAGCGGGGGACTCTTCGGGAGAGGCTACACCTTC; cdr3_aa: CASSGGLFGRGYTF
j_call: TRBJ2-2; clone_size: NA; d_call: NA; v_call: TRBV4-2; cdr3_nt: TGTGCCAGCAGCCATGGGGGGGCCACCGGGGAGCTGTTTTTT; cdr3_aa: CASSHGGATGELFF
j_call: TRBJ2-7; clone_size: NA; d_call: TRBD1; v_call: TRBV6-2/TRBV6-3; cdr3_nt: TGTGCCAGCAGTTGGGGACATGACAGGGCCTACGAGCAGTACTTC; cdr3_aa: CASSWGHDRAYEQYF
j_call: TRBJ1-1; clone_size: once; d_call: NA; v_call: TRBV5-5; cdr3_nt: TGTGCCAGCAGCTTTGAACTCGTTGGGCGCACTGAAGCTTTCTTT; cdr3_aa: CASSFELVGRTEAFF
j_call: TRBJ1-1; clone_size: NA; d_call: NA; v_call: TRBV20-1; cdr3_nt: TGCAGTGCTAGTGCGGGACTAAGACAGTTCGGAACTGAAGCTTTCTTT; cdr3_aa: CSASAGLRQFGTEAFF
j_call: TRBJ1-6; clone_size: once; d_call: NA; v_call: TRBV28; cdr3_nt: TGTGCCAGCAGTCGGGTGGATAATTCACCCCTCCACTTT; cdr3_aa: CASSRVDNSPLHF
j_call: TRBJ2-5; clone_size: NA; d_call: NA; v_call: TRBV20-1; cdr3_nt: TGCAGTGCCTACAGCCCGGAGACCCAGTACTTC; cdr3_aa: CSAYSPETQYF
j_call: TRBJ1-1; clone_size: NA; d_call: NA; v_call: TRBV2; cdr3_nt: TGTGCCAGCAGTGATGCGACAGGGAACACTGAAGCTTTCTTT; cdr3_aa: CASSDATGNTEAFF
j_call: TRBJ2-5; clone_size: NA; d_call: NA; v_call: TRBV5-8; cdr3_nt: TGTGCCAGCAGCTTTGCAGGGTATGGGGAGACCCAGTACTTC; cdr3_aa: CASSFAGYGETQYF
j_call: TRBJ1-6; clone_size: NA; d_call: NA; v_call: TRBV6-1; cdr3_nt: TGTGCCAGCAGTGAGGGCAGAACCTTTAATTCACCCCTCCACTTT; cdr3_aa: CASSEGRTFNSPLHF
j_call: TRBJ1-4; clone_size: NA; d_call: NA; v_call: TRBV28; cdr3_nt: TGTGCCAGCAGTACCCGAAGACAGGAAACTAATGAAAAACTGTTTTTT; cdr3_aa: CASSTRRQETNEKLFF
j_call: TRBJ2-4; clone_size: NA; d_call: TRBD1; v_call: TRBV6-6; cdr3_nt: TGTGCCAGCAGTTACTCGGGAAGGGGGCCCAAAAACATTCAGTACTTC; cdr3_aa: CASSYSGRGPKNIQYF
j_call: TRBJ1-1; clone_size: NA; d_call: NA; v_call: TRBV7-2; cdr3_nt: TGTGCCAGCAGCCAGGGCCCCGCGAACACTGAAGCTTTCTTT; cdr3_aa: CASSQGPANTEAFF
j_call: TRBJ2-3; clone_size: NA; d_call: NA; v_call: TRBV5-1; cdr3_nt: TGCGCCAGCAGCTTGGTGGGCGGGAGCACAGATACGCAGTATTTT; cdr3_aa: CASSLVGGSTDTQYF
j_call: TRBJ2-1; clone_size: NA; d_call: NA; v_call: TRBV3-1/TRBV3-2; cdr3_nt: TGTGCCAGCAGCCAAGGGTTAGCGGCCACTTCTTGGGGGCAGTTCTTC; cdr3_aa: CASSQGLAATSWGQFF
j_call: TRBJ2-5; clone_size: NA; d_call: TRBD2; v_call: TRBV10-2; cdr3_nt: TGCGCCAGCAGGGGACTAGCGGGGGAAGAGACCCAGTACTTC; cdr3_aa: CASRGLAGEETQYF
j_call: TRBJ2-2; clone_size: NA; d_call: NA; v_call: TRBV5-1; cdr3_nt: TGCGCCAGCAGCTTCGGGACGAACACCGGGGAGCTGTTTTTT; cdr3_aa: CASSFGTNTGELFF